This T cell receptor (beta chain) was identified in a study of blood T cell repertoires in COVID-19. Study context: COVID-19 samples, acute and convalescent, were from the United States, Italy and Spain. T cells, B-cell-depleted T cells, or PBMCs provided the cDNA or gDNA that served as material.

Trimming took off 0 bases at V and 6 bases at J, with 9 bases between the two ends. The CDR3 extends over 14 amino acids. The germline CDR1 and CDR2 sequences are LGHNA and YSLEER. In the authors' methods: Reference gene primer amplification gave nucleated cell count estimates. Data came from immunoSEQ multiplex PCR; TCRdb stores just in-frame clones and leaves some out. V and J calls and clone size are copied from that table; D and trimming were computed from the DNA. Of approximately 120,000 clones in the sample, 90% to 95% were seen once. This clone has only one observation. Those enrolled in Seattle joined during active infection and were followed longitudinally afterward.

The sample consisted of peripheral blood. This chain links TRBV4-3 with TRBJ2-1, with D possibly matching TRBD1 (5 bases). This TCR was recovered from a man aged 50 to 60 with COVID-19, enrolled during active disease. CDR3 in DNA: TGCGCCAGCAGCCAAGACAGGGCGTTCAATGAGCAGTTCTTC. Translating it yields CASSQDRAFNEQFF.